This T cell receptor (beta chain) was found in a study of blood T cells in healthy people across ages. Combining a sample-barcoded 5' primer with a J-beta primer mix, a second PCR ran for roughly 6 to 12 cycles. A single record per CDR3 protein comes from TCRdb applying MiXCR to the 5' RACE reads. The table shows about 580,000 distinct CDR3 sequences, with around half occurring only once. This CDR3 has 14 amino acids. Trimming took off 1 base at V and 5 bases at J, with 11 bases between the two ends. Germline V CDR1 and CDR2: LGHDT, YNNKEL (reference sequence). J is TRBJ2-5 and V is TRBV3-1; TRBD2 might be the D (6 bases). The receptor comes from an elderly man in good health. Material for sequencing was blood. CDR3 in DNA: TGTGCCAGCAGCCAAGGGGGTGGGGGGGAGACCCAGTACTTC. As protein: CASSQGGGGETQYF.